These 6 T cell receptor beta chains share one sample of origin, sequenced in a study of cytomegalovirus exposure and HLA in healthy donors. Use of 60 Vbeta and 13 Jbeta primers characterized the PCR. Sequencing used immunoSEQ multiplex PCR; TCRdb keeps in-frame clones, though not all of them. The repertoire includes 100,000 to 130,000 clones, 65% to 85% of them detected once, and approximately 2.2% sits in the top ten. The sequencing input was PBMCs. Receptors originate from a young man in good health and CMV-seronegative.

The J gene is TRBJ2-2, the V gene TRBV9; TRBD1 matches 10 bases. The length of the CDR3 is 14 residues. Germline V CDR1 and CDR2: SGDLS, YYNGEE. The trim removed 4 bases at V and 5 bases at J, leaving 2 bases unmatched. The CDR3 is CASSTGQGTGELFF. The CDR3 region has the DNA TGTGCCAGCAGCACGGGACAGGGGACCGGGGAGCTGTTTTTT. The whole variable domain, remainder taken from reference TRBV9 and TRBJ2-2, is DSGVTQTPKHLITATGQRVTLRCSPRSGDLSVYWYQQSLDQGLQFLIQYYNGEERAKGNILERFSAQQFPDLHSELNLSSLELGDSALYFCASSTGQGTGELFFGEGSRLTVL.

The chain has TRBV7-3 and TRBJ2-7, with D perhaps matching TRBD2 (5 bases). Trimming pared 2 bases from V and 6 bases from J, leaving 11 bases between. Looked up from germline, CDR1 is SGHTA and CDR2 is FQGTGA. CDR3 length: 13 amino acids. CDR3 residues: CASSLGRAAEQYF. CDR3 in DNA: TGTGCCAGCAGCTTAGGGCGGGCGGCCGAGCAGTACTTC.

V gene TRBV4-2 combines with J gene TRBJ2-5; D may be TRBD1 (6 bases). The CDR3 extends over 15 amino acids. Germline values: CDR1 LGHNA, CDR2 YNFKEQ. Trimming took 0 bases from V and 4 from J, leaving 12 bases between them. The CDR3 region has the DNA TGTGCCAGCAGCCAAGAGACCGGGACAAGAGAGACCCAGTACTTC. The encoded protein is CASSQETGTRETQYF.

The chain links TRBV7-8 to TRBJ1-3; 7 nucleotides agree with TRBD1. The CDR3 extends over 17 amino acids. J was trimmed by 0 bases and V by 5 bases; bases with no gene match: 10. In germline, CDR1 is SGHVS, CDR2 FQNEAQ. In DNA, the CDR3 is TGTGCCAGCAGCCCAGGGACAGCCGGATTCTCTGGAAACACCATATATTTT. As protein: CASSPGTAGFSGNTIYF.

The chain combines TRBV30 with TRBJ2-5; D is possibly TRBD1 (5 bases). The V end lost 4 bases, the J end lost 3 bases, and 12 bases lay between the germline ends. The V gene's germline CDR1 is GTSNPN and CDR2 SVGIG (reference sequence). This CDR3 spans 13 amino acids. In DNA, the CDR3 is TGTGCCTGGAAAGGCAGGGCGAAAGAGACCCAGTACTTC. It codes for CAWKGRAKETQYF.

The V gene is TRBV2, the J gene TRBJ2-1; D unclear. V lost 6 bases, J lost 8 bases, and 8 bases lay in between. The CDR3 totals 11 residues. Germline V gives CDR1 SNHLY, CDR2 FYNNEI. The CDR3 loop is CASSRVDEQFF. CDR3 DNA sequence: TGTGCCAGCAGCCGGGTAGATGAGCAGTTCTTC.